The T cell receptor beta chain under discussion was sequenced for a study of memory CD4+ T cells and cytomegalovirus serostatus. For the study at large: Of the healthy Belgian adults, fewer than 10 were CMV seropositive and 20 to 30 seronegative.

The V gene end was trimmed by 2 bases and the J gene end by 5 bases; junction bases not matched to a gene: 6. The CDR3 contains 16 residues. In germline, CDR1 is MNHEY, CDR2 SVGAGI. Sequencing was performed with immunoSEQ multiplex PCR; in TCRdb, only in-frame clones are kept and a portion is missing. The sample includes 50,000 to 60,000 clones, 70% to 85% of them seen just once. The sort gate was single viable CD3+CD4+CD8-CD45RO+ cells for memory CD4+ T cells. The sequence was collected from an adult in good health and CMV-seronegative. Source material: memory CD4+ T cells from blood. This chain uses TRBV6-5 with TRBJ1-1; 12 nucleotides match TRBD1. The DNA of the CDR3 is TGTGCCAGCAGTTACCGGGGACAGGGGGCTCGTACTGAAGCTTTCTTT. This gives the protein CASSYRGQGARTEAFF.